This T cell receptor beta chain appears in the sequencing data of a study of T-cell reconstitution after alpha-beta-depleted transplantation in children. The CDR3 consists of 15 residues. The germline gives CDR1 MNHEY, CDR2 SVGAGI. Trimming removed 0 bases from V and 1 base from J; junction bases left unmatched: 3. This clonotype has ten or more counts. A library of TCRbeta sequences, prepared with unique molecular identifiers, was generated. TCRdb called the PCR reads again in MiXCR, with one record for every CDR3 protein. The sample has around 800,000 distinct CDR3 sequences, 16% seen once. The V gene is TRBV6-5, the J gene TRBJ2-7; 7 nucleotides align to TRBD2. The receptor's source is a male patient under 18 who had a stem cell transplant for acute lymphoblastic leukemia, so the T cells may come from the graft donor. The source was PBMCs, mostly from graft donor cells, collected 360 days after TCRalphabeta/CD19-depleted stem cell transplant. The CDR3 protein is CASSYSWRGSYEQYF. In DNA, the CDR3 is TGTGCCAGCAGTTACTCCTGGCGGGGGTCCTACGAGCAGTACTTC.